This T cell receptor beta chain was retrieved from a study of tumor-infiltrating lymphocytes in primary liver carcinoma. Study at large: These patients were men and women whose ages were 30 to 69 years. Lesions, classed as T1-T3 N0M0, spanned roughly 4.2 to 11 cm across. Samples gave roughly 3.65 to 8 million productive TCRbeta reads, similar across tissue types.

From unsorted bulk tissue weighing about 20-31 mg, DNA and RNA were co-extracted. Through surgical resection, the patients' primary liver carcinoma was treated. CDR1 and CDR2 (germline): SGHRS, YFSETQ. V lost 1 base, J lost 2 bases, and 3 bases stayed unmatched. CDR3 length: 15 amino acids. Production of TCR beta cDNA used approximately 0.45 ug total RNA together with a constant-region primer. Generation of the TCR beta libraries relied on three nested multiplex PCR rounds using slightly modified ARM-PCR. In the first two PCR rounds, TRBV1-TRBV30 forward primers were paired with a C-beta reverse primer, and each round lasted about 9 cycles. TCRdb used MiXCR to reprocess the multiplex PCR reads, holding one entry per CDR3 protein. The sample records approximately 42,000 distinct CDR3 sequences, more than 60% being singletons. This clonotype was detected ten times or more.

The sample was tumor-adjacent normal liver tissue. V is TRBV5-1 and J is TRBJ2-1; the match to TRBD1 covers 7 bases. The receptor was derived from a woman in her thirties with primary liver carcinoma and hepatitis B virus infection. For the CDR3, the DNA is TGCGCCAGCAGCTTGTGGGGACAGACCTACAATGAGCAGTTCTTC. Its translation: CASSLWGQTYNEQFF.